Following are 26 T cell receptor beta chains from one sample sequenced in a study of OX40 agonist ivuxolimab in advanced cancers. Sequencing used immunoSEQ multiplex PCR; TCRdb keeps in-frame clones, though not all of them. The sample includes 40,000 to 60,000 clones, about 90% of them seen just once. This specimen consisted of CD4+ or CD8+ T cells sorted from blood, obtained in a trial of the OX40 agonist ivuxolimab. All receptors come from an adult with an advanced solid tumor such as melanoma, head and neck, liver or kidney cancer.

The rearrangement joins TRBV5-6 to TRBJ1-1; a weak D match, TRBD1 (6 bases). Trimming left V 4 bases short and J 1 base short, with 8 bases between. The CDR3 loop spans 13 amino acids. Germline V gene sequence: CDR1 SGHDT, CDR2 YYEEEE. The CDR3 is CASSPTGNTEAFF. CDR3 nucleotides: TGTGCCAGCAGCCCGACAGGGAACACTGAAGCTTTCTTT.

The rearrangement joins TRBV27 to TRBJ2-4; D gene ambiguous. CDR3 size: 15 residues. Looked up from germline, CDR1 is MNHEY and CDR2 is SMNVEV (reference sequence). V was cut by 5 bases and J by 5 bases, with 16 bases left in between. The CDR3 DNA reads as TGTGCCAGCAGTGCGCTCTCGCGCGCCGAAAACATTCAGTACTTC. Amino acid sequence: CASSALSRAENIQYF.

The chain uses TRBV19 and TRBJ1-6; tentative D call: TRBD1 (6 bases). CDR1 and CDR2 (germline): LNHDA, SQIVND (reference sequence). V lost 7 bases to trimming and J lost 11 bases, with 15 bases between them. This CDR3 spans 13 amino acids. The CDR3 DNA reads TGTGCCAGTATTGGGTCAGGGGCGACACCCCTCCACTTT. Amino acids: CASIGSGATPLHF. The whole variable domain, remainder taken from reference TRBV19 and TRBJ1-6, is DGGITQSPKYLFRKEGQNVTLSCEQNLNHDAMYWYRQDPGQGLRLIYYSQIVNDFQKGDIAEGYSVSREKKESFPLTVTSAQKNPTAFYLCASIGSGATPLHFGNGTRLTVT.

The chain combines TRBV30 with TRBJ2-7, with D possibly being TRBD1 or TRBD2 (5 bases each). In germline, CDR1 is GTSNPN, CDR2 SVGIG (reference sequence). V was shortened by 4 bases and J by 5 bases, with 18 bases between the two germline ends. The length of the CDR3 is 14 residues. CDR3 in DNA: TGTGCCTGGAACATTGGGACCTCGCCAGACGAGCAGTACTTC. Amino acids: CAWNIGTSPDEQYF.

This chain links TRBV6-5 with TRBJ1-4, with D possibly matching TRBD1 (5 bases). CDR1 is MNHEY, CDR2 SVGAGI, per germline. There are 11 residues in the CDR3. Trimming shortened V by 8 bases and J by 10 bases, and 11 bases separated the two germline ends. This chain's CDR3 is CASGGGGKLFF. DNA of the CDR3: TGTGCCAGCGGGGGGGGAGGAAAACTGTTTTTT.

The chain uses TRBV27 and TRBJ2-2, with D uncertain. Trimming took off 4 bases at V and 2 bases at J, with 11 bases between the two ends. Germline values: CDR1 MNHEY, CDR2 SMNVEV (reference sequence). This CDR3 contains 15 residues. Written as DNA, the CDR3 is TGTGCCAGCAGTTCTAGAGGAGATAACACCGGGGAGCTGTTTTTT. Protein product: CASSSRGDNTGELFF.

This chain links TRBV9 with TRBJ2-5; D is perhaps TRBD1 or TRBD2 (7 bases each). CDR1 is SGDLS and CDR2 is YYNGEE in the germline V gene. This CDR3 spans 14 amino acids. V was cut by 0 bases and J by 5 bases, with 11 bases left in between. CDR3 in amino acids: CASSVGGGGETQYF. Written as DNA, the CDR3 is TGTGCCAGCAGCGTAGGGGGAGGGGGCGAGACCCAGTACTTC. Full variable domain (remainder filled in from reference TRBV9 and TRBJ2-5): DSGVTQTPKHLITATGQRVTLRCSPRSGDLSVYWYQQSLDQGLQFLIQYYNGEERAKGNILERFSAQQFPDLHSELNLSSLELGDSALYFCASSVGGGGETQYFGPGTRLLVL.

This chain links TRBV7-2 with TRBJ2-2, with D unclear. Germline lookup yields CDR1 SGHTA and CDR2 FQGNSA. The CDR3 runs to 12 residues. Trimming stripped 0 bases from V and 7 bases from J, with 3 bases between. CDR3 protein: CASSLAGGELFF. The CDR3 DNA follows: TGTGCCAGCAGCTTAGCAGGCGGGGAGCTGTTTTTT.

The chain couples TRBV4-3 to TRBJ1-1; tentative D call: TRBD1 (6 bases). Germline loops: CDR1 LGHNA, CDR2 YSLEER. This CDR3 region has 14 residues. V lost 3 bases, J lost 11 bases, and 19 bases lay in between. The CDR3 DNA is TGCGCCAGCAGCCAGATACAGGGTCCAGGCTACGCTTTCTTT. Protein product: CASSQIQGPGYAFF.

This chain links TRBV6-6 with TRBJ2-7; D gene uncertain. The CDR3 length is 13 residues. V lost 3 bases to trimming and J lost 2 bases, with 8 bases between them. Germline V CDR1 and CDR2: MNHNY, SVGAGI (reference sequence). The CDR3 sequence: CASSYYLAYEQYF. The CDR3 DNA sequence: TGTGCCAGCAGTTATTACTTAGCCTACGAGCAGTACTTC.

CDR3 region: CASSWSDRPGETQYF. The DNA of the CDR3 is TGTGCCAGCAGTTGGTCGGACAGGCCGGGGGAGACCCAGTACTTC. The chain recombines TRBV27 with TRBJ2-5; the match to TRBD1 covers 7 bases. Trimming took 4 bases from V and 5 from J; bases not matched to a gene: 10. CDR3 size: 15 residues. Germline V gene lookup returns CDR1 MNHEY and CDR2 SMNVEV (reference sequence).

This clone has a single count. The rearrangement joins TRBV11-2 to TRBJ2-1; tentatively, D is TRBD1 (5 bases). CDR1 SGHAT and CDR2 FQNNGV come from the germline V gene. The CDR3 length is 15 residues. V was cut by 4 bases and J by 0 bases, with 10 bases left in between. CDR3 amino acids: CASSYDSDSYNEQFF. DNA for the CDR3: TGTGCCAGCAGCTACGACAGCGACTCCTACAATGAGCAGTTCTTC.

The V gene is TRBV28, the J gene TRBJ2-7, with D unclear. Germline V gene sequence: CDR1 MDHEN, CDR2 SYDVKM. Trimming took 6 bases from V and 4 from J, leaving 16 bases between them. CDR3 length: 14 amino acids. In DNA form, the CDR3 reads TGTGCCAGCAGCCCTCCCCCGCCTCAGTACGAGCAGTACTTC. It is translated as CASSPPPPQYEQYF. Drawing the rest from reference TRBV28 and TRBJ2-7, the complete variable domain is DVKVTQSSRYLVKRTGEKVFLECVQDMDHENMFWYRQDPGLGLRLIYFSYDVKMKEKGDIPEGYSVSREKKERFSLILESASTNQTSMYLCASSPPPPQYEQYFGPGTRLTVT.

As regards this clone: At one boundary the junction diverges from the germline segment, which might be a read error. The chain carries TRBV29-1 and TRBJ2-2; no clear D gene. This CDR3 comprises 14 residues. Germline CDR1 reads SQVTM; CDR2 reads ANQGSEA. The CDR3 DNA reads TGCAGCGTGGAAGGCCTAGCGAACACCGGGGAGCTGTTTTTT. Translating gives CSVEGLANTGELFF.

The rearrangement uses TRBV28 and TRBJ1-4; D ambiguous. V lost 9 bases to trimming and J lost 6 bases, with 14 bases between them. The CDR3 has 13 residues. Germline V gene sequence: CDR1 MDHEN, CDR2 SYDVKM. The CDR3 sequence is CASHRSGDEKLFF. Here the CDR3 DNA reads TGTGCCAGTCACCGGAGTGGGGATGAAAAACTGTTTTTT.

This clone came up once. This chain connects TRBV6-5 to TRBJ1-4, with 8 nucleotides matching TRBD1. V lost 2 bases, J lost 4 bases, and 3 bases stayed unmatched. The CDR3 consists of 15 residues. Looked up from germline, CDR1 is MNHEY and CDR2 is SVGAGI. The CDR3 DNA sequence: TGTGCCAGCAGTTACCGGGACAGGTTTAATGAAAAACTGTTTTTT. It codes for CASSYRDRFNEKLFF.

The rearrangement links TRBV6-5 to TRBJ2-2; no reliable D call. The CDR3 sequence is 15 residues long. The V end lost 0 bases, the J end lost 2 bases, and 7 bases lay between the germline ends. Germline CDR1 and CDR2: MNHEY and SVGAGI. The CDR3 nucleotides read TGTGCCAGCAGTTACTCTCCCTACAACACCGGGGAGCTGTTTTTT. Amino acid sequence: CASSYSPYNTGELFF.

V and J are TRBV5-1 and TRBJ1-3; D remains ambiguous. CDR3 length equals 17 residues. Germline V CDR1 and CDR2: SGHRS, YFSETQ. Trimming stripped 3 bases from V and 0 bases from J, with 16 bases between. CDR3 sequence: CASSSVAPDPSGNTIYF. In DNA, the CDR3 is TGCGCCAGCAGCTCGGTTGCTCCGGACCCCTCTGGAAACACCATATATTTT.

The J gene is TRBJ1-5, the V gene TRBV6-1, with TRBD1 as a possible D gene (6 bases). The germline V gene has CDR1 MNHNS and CDR2 SASEGT. The germline V and J ends were trimmed by 4 bases and 0 bases, with 10 bases remaining between them. CDR3 size: 15 residues. CDR3 nucleotide sequence: TGTGCCAGCAGTGCAAACAGGGCTAGCAATCAGCCCCAGCATTTT. It specifies CASSANRASNQPQHF.

This clone was detected once. The rearrangement links TRBV28 to TRBJ1-6; D not certain. CDR1 MDHEN and CDR2 SYDVKM come from the germline V gene. Trimming took 6 bases from V and 5 from J, leaving 11 bases between them. The CDR3 is 14 residues long. CDR3 sequence: CASRGRQNNSPLHF. CDR3 sequence (DNA): TGTGCCAGCAGGGGTAGGCAGAATAATTCACCCCTCCACTTT. The full variable domain, completed using reference TRBV28 and TRBJ1-6, is DVKVTQSSRYLVKRTGEKVFLECVQDMDHENMFWYRQDPGLGLRLIYFSYDVKMKEKGDIPEGYSVSREKKERFSLILESASTNQTSMYLCASRGRQNNSPLHFGNGTRLTVT.

This chain joins TRBV10-3 and TRBJ2-5; TRBD2 matches 9 bases. The ends lost 2 bases at V and 1 base at J; junction bases unmatched: 2. CDR1 is ENHRY and CDR2 is SYGVKD in the germline V gene. The CDR3 extends over 15 amino acids. CDR3 sequence (DNA): TGTGCCATCAGTGAGACTAGCGGGCCCCAAGAGACCCAGTACTTC. It specifies CAISETSGPQETQYF.

J is TRBJ1-2 and V is TRBV13; 9 positions agree with TRBD1. Germline CDR1 reads PRHDT; CDR2 reads FYEKMQ (reference sequence). With 5 bases clipped from V and 5 bases from J, the junction kept 3 bases outside the gene matches. The CDR3 extends over 13 amino acids. CDR3 DNA: TGTGCCAGCAGCCAGGACAGGGGATATGGCTACACCTTC. This encodes CASSQDRGYGYTF.

The J gene is TRBJ1-1, the V gene TRBV4-3; TRBD1 might be the D (5 bases). Germline V gives CDR1 LGHNA, CDR2 YSLEER. The CDR3 length is 13 residues. V shed 0 bases and J shed 7 bases, with 9 bases lying between them. The CDR3 coding sequence is TGCGCCAGCAGCCAAGAGAGGGGTTATGAAGCTTTCTTT. Protein product: CASSQERGYEAFF.

V usage is TRBV13 and J usage is TRBJ2-2; 15 bases are shared with TRBD2. The germline V gene encodes CDR1 PRHDT and CDR2 FYEKMQ (reference sequence). V was pared by 4 bases and J by 0 bases, with 3 bases of the junction left unmatched. The CDR3 extends over 18 amino acids. DNA for the CDR3: TGTGCCAGCAGCTCGGGACTAGCGGGGGGCGCGAACACCGGGGAGCTGTTTTTT. The encoded protein is CASSSGLAGGANTGELFF.

This clone was found many times. The sample contains more than one DNA sequence encoding this CDR3. The V and J genes are TRBV9 and TRBJ1-3; D gene ambiguous. V was clipped by 4 bases and J by 0 bases, with 11 bases between them. CDR3 length equals 15 residues. Germline CDR1 is SGDLS and CDR2 is YYNGEE. CDR3 amino acids: CASSPGRISGNTIYF. The CDR3 nucleotides are TGTGCCAGCAGCCCCGGACGGATCTCTGGAAACACCATATATTTT.

Here the CDR3 reads CAPQGGRNKTEAFF. The CDR3 nucleotides are TGCGCCCCTCAGGGGGGCAGGAATAAGACTGAAGCTTTCTTT. The chain joins TRBV10-1 to TRBJ1-1; 7 nucleotides line up with TRBD1. CDR1 is WNHNN and CDR2 is SYGVQD in the germline V gene (reference sequence). V shed 11 bases and J 5 bases; nucleotides not matched to a gene: 14. The CDR3 loop spans 14 amino acids.